The 10 T cell receptor beta chains listed next were all sequenced from one sample in a study of PD-1 blockade in mismatch repair-deficient tumors. The protocol was immunoSEQ multiplex PCR, while the TCRdb copy is restricted to in-frame clones and leaves out a portion. The sample lists tens of thousands of clones, approximately 83% occurring once. The material was peripheral blood, obtained 12 weeks after starting pembrolizumab. These TCRs come from an adult with mismatch repair-deficient cancer.

This clone came up a few times. The chain has TRBV18 and TRBJ1-4; D possibly corresponds to TRBD1 (6 bases). This CDR3 is built from 14 residues. Trimming shortened V by 8 bases and J by 8 bases, and 18 bases separated the two germline ends. The germline V gene encodes CDR1 KGHSH and CDR2 LQKENI. As DNA, the CDR3 is TGTGCCAGCCGGGAGACAGGAAATGAGGAAAAACTGTTTTTT. This codes for CASRETGNEEKLFF.

J is TRBJ2-1 and V is TRBV11-2, with D perhaps matching TRBD2 (5 bases). V was trimmed by 3 bases and J by 7 bases, leaving 13 bases between them. CDR1 SGHAT and CDR2 FQNNGV come from the germline V gene. The CDR3 has 14 residues. The CDR3 here is CASSFRAGGNEQFF. The CDR3 bases are TGTGCCAGCAGCTTTAGGGCGGGCGGAAATGAGCAGTTCTTC.

This chain uses TRBV7-9 with TRBJ1-1, with D perhaps TRBD1 (6 bases). Deletions cut 5 bases from V and 7 bases from J, with 8 bases between. Germline V gives CDR1 SEHNR, CDR2 FQNEAQ (reference sequence). This CDR3 contains 11 residues. For the CDR3, the DNA is TGTGCCAGCAGCGGACAGATTGAAGCTTTCTTT. Its protein product is CASSGQIEAFF.

The chain recombines TRBV30 with TRBJ2-6, with D tentatively TRBD1 (6 bases). This CDR3 contains 23 residues. V shed 1 base and J shed 0 bases, with 31 bases lying between them. Germline V gene data show CDR1 as GTSNPN and CDR2 as SVGIG (reference sequence). CDR3 DNA: TGTGCCTGGAGTGGCCCTGGAGTGTACCTAAGGGGGAAATTGGGCTCTGGGGCCAACGTCCTGACTTTC. Encoded protein: CAWSGPGVYLRGKLGSGANVLTF.

This clone was seen only once. This chain links TRBV6-1 with TRBJ2-7; no definite D call. Trimming removed 2 bases from V and 3 bases from J, with 17 bases in between. Germline-derived CDR1 and CDR2 are MNHNS and SASEGT. The CDR3 extends over 16 amino acids. This chain's CDR3 is CASSEILVSLLYEQYF. The CDR3 region has the DNA TGTGCCAGCAGTGAAATATTGGTTTCTCTCCTCTACGAGCAGTACTTC.

The CDR3 loop is CASSQRVLSGSTDTQYF. CDR3 DNA sequence: TGTGCCAGCAGCCAGCGTGTACTAAGCGGGAGCACAGATACGCAGTATTTT. The chain couples TRBV11-2 to TRBJ2-3; D is perhaps TRBD2 (6 bases). The germline V gene has CDR1 SGHAT and CDR2 FQNNGV. The CDR3 is made up of 17 amino acids. V gave up 5 bases and J gave up 0 bases, with 18 bases separating them.

The rearrangement joins TRBV6-1 to TRBJ2-5, with D hard to call. The CDR3 consists of 14 residues. The V gene lost 3 bases and the J gene lost 1 base, with 9 bases spanning the gap. Germline CDR1 is MNHNS and CDR2 is SASEGT. The chain's CDR3 is CASSDIAGQETQYF. The CDR3 coding sequence is TGTGCCAGCAGTGATATCGCTGGCCAAGAGACCCAGTACTTC.

This chain connects TRBV4-1 to TRBJ2-7, with 8 bases matching TRBD1. The germline V gene encodes CDR1 MGHRA and CDR2 YSYEKL. The CDR3 sequence is 16 residues long. With V trimmed by 4 bases and J by 4 bases, 12 bases remained unmatched. CDR3 sequence (DNA): TGCGCCAGCAGCCCCCTCCCGGGACAGGCTAAATACGAGCAGTACTTC. It specifies CASSPLPGQAKYEQYF.

The rearrangement joins TRBV9 to TRBJ2-7, with D uncertain. V was shortened by 2 bases and J by 6 bases, with 12 bases between the two germline ends. Germline V gene data show CDR1 as SGDLS and CDR2 as YYNGEE. The CDR3 covers 13 residues. The CDR3 here is CASSVGVTGEQYF. The CDR3 DNA reads as TGTGCCAGCAGCGTCGGTGTAACGGGCGAGCAGTACTTC.

This chain joins TRBV4-1 and TRBJ2-2, with D perhaps TRBD1 or TRBD2 (6 bases each). V was clipped by 1 base and J by 7 bases, with 10 bases between them. The CDR3 extends over 14 amino acids. From germline, CDR1 is MGHRA and CDR2 YSYEKL. CDR3 nucleotides: TGCGCCAGCAGCCAAGTGGGGGGCATCGGGGAGCTGTTTTTT. Its protein product is CASSQVGGIGELFF.